The following is a T cell receptor beta chain sequence with its context. These data come from a study of control samples from healthy donors and cancer patients. Sequenced by immunoSEQ multiplex PCR; TCRdb stores in-frame clones only, minus some. The sample consists of fewer than 200,000 clones, roughly 91% of them appearing once. The CDR3 consists of 15 residues. CDR1 is SGHKS, CDR2 YYEKEE, per germline (reference sequence). The V and J ends lost 1 base and 6 bases respectively, with 17 bases between them. Sequences were obtained from blood. This rearrangement joins TRBV5-5 to TRBJ2-7; D call uncertain. The TCR originated in a man aged 18-30 years in good health. The CDR3 DNA is TGTGCCAGCAGCTTGCTTCCTCCAGACCAAGGCGAGCAGTACTTC. Its translation: CASSLLPPDQGEQYF.